This record covers a single TCR beta chain. Germline assignment: CDR1 MNHNS and CDR2 SASEGT. V shed 6 bases and J 3 bases; nucleotides not matched to a gene: 6. This CDR3 is built from 15 residues. The record originates from a study of TIL therapy for anti-PD-1-resistant metastatic lung cancer. The wider study: Progressing patients received lymphodepletion, expanded TIL infusion and IL-2. Tumors carried a median about 1.5 non-synonymous mutations per megabase.

Described time point: pre-treatment sample, taken before nivolumab and TIL therapy. Adults with stage 4 NSCLC were enrolled in a phase I trial. Sequencing used immunoSEQ v3. Measured with immunoSEQ multiplex PCR; TCRdb has only the in-frame clones, and not every one. This sample has roughly 16,000 clones, with 74% found just once. This TCR derives from a person aged 25 to 85 with non-small cell lung cancer. This sequence joins TRBV6-1 and TRBJ1-5; 9 positions agree with TRBD1. The starting material was blood, obtained at baseline. CDR3 in amino acids: CASRIQGAPNQPQHF. CDR3 coding DNA: TGTGCCAGCAGGATACAGGGGGCCCCCAATCAGCCCCAGCATTTT.